This T cell receptor beta chain was obtained from a study of human T cells and chemical hapten exposure. Overall study context: Women made up most patients, who had alopecia areata, totalis or universalis.

As originally analysed: Sequenced samples showed a median of approximately 96,000 TCRs each, with counts running from around 20,000 to 690,000. A single record per CDR3 protein comes from TCRdb applying MiXCR to the RACE reads. The V and J calls here are based on TCRdb, not the publication. This table holds tens of thousands of distinct CDR3 sequences, roughly 13% found once. Stated time point: patch test 3, about 24 weeks after DPC sensitization. This sample's treatment: therapeutic diphenylcyclopropenone sensitization with weekly scalp DPC. Non-pregnant alopecia patients aged 18 to 70, suitable for DPC therapy. The authors' total RNA extraction used unfractionated whole blood. At least ten counts were recorded for this clonotype. The CDR3 spans 14 residues. From germline, CDR1 is MNHNY and CDR2 SVGAGI (reference sequence). The junction had 6 bases not matched to a gene; V was cut back by 2 bases and J by 5 bases.

The TCR sequence derives from a woman aged 50 to 60 with alopecia areata. Some clones in this sample may be carry-over from other donors' samples. V usage is TRBV6-6 and J usage is TRBJ2-7, with 7 bases aligning to TRBD1. Sample: whole blood, taken in connection with sensitization to the hapten diphenylcyclopropenone (DPC). The CDR3 here is CASSYPGGRDEQYF. CDR3 DNA: TGTGCCAGCAGTTACCCAGGGGGTCGCGACGAGCAGTACTTC.